These 3 T cell receptor beta chains came from one sample sequenced in a study of spatial heterogeneity in lung cancer. TCRdb independently ran MiXCR on the 5' RACE reads; one entry per CDR3 protein. Among approximately 81,000 distinct CDR3 sequences listed, around 13% were seen once. Time point of the sample: sample taken at primary tumor resection. The sequenced material consisted of unsorted whole RNA from tumor, nontumor lung or frozen PBMC. The starting material was PBMCs, obtained at surgery. These receptor sequences come from a male donor with early-stage non-small cell lung cancer.

This clonotype was detected a few times. The chain carries TRBV10-2 and TRBJ2-3; no clear D. Trimming cost V 6 bases and J 4 bases, with 11 bases left between them. Looked up from germline, CDR1 is WSHSY and CDR2 is SAAADI. This CDR3 is built from 13 residues. CDR3 sequence reads: CASRAQISDTQYF. The CDR3 nucleotides read TGCGCCAGCAGGGCCCAAATTTCAGATACGCAGTATTTT.

This sequence joins TRBV12-5 and TRBJ1-2; D gene unclear. V gave up 5 bases and J gave up 4 bases, with 11 bases separating them. The germline gives CDR1 LGHNT, CDR2 FRNRAP. The CDR3 extends over 13 amino acids. CDR3 in amino acids: CASGATEGYGYTF. CDR3 coding DNA: TGTGCTAGTGGTGCCACCGAGGGCTATGGCTACACCTTC.

Ten or more counts support this clonotype. V gene TRBV19 combines with J gene TRBJ1-1, with TRBD1 identical over 8 bases. Trimming removed 5 bases from V and 1 base from J; junction bases left unmatched: 3. This CDR3 spans 14 amino acids. Germline-derived CDR1 and CDR2 are LNHDA and SQIVND (reference sequence). The CDR3 reads CASSVGTGNTEAFF. The CDR3, as DNA: TGTGCCAGTAGTGTCGGGACAGGGAACACTGAAGCTTTCTTT.